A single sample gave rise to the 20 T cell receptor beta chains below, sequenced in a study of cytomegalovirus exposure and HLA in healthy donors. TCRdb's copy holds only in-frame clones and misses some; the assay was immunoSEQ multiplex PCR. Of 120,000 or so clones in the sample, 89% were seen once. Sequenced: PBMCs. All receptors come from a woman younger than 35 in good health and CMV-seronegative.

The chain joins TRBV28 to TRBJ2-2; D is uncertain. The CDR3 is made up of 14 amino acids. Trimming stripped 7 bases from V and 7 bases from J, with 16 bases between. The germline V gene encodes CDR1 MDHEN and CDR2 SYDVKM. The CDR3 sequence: CASIQPTLSGELFF. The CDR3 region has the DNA TGTGCCAGCATCCAACCCACCCTAAGCGGGGAGCTGTTTTTT.

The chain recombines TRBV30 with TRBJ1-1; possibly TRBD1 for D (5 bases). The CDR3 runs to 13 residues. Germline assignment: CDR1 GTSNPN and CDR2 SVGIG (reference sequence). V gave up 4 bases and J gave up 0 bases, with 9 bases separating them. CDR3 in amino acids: CAWTWGLNTEAFF. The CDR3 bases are TGTGCCTGGACTTGGGGCCTGAACACTGAAGCTTTCTTT.

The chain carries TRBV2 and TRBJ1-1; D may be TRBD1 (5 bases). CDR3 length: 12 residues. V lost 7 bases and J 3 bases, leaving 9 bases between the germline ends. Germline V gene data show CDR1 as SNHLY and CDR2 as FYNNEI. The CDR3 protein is CASKGEDTEAFF. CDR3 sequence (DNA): TGTGCCAGCAAAGGGGAGGACACTGAAGCTTTCTTT. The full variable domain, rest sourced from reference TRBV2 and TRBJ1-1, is EPEVTQTPSHQVTQMGQEVILRCVPISNHLYFYWYRQILGQKVEFLVSFYNNEISEKSEIFDDQFSVERPDGSNFTLKIRSTKLEDSAMYFCASKGEDTEAFFGQGTRLTVV.

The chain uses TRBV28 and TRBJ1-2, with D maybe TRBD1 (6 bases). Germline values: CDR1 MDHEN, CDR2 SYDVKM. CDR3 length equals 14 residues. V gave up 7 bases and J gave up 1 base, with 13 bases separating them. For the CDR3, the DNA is TGTGCCAGCACCGAGTGGACAGTTAACTATGGCTACACCTTC. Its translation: CASTEWTVNYGYTF.

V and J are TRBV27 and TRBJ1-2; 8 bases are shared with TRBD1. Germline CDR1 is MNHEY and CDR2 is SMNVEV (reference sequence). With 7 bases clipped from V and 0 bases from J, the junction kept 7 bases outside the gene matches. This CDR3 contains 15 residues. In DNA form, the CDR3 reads TGTGCCAGCAACCCAGGACAGGGCGCTAACTATGGCTACACCTTC. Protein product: CASNPGQGANYGYTF.

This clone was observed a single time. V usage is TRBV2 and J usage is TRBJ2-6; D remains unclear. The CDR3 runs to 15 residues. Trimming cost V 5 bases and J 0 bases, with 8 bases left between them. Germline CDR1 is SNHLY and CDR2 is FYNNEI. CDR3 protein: CASSPQISGANVLTF. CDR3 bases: TGTGCCAGCAGTCCACAGATCTCTGGGGCCAACGTCCTGACTTTC.

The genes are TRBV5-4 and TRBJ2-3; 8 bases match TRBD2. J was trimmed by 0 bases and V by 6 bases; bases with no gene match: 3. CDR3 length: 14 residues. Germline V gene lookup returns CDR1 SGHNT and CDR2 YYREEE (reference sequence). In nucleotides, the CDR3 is TGTGCCAGCATGTCTAGCGGGAGCACAGATACGCAGTATTTT. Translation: CASMSSGSTDTQYF.

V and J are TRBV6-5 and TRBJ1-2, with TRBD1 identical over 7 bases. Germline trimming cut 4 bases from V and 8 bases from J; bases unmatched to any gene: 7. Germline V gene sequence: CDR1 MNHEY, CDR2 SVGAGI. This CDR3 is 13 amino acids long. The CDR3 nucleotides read TGTGCCAGCAGTTTAGACAGGGTAGGGGGCTACACCTTC. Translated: CASSLDRVGGYTF.

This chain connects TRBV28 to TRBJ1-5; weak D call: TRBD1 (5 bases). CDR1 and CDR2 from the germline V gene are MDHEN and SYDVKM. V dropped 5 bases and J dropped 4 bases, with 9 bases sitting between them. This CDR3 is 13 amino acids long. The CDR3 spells CASSPYRNQPQHF. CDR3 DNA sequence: TGTGCCAGCAGTCCTTACAGGAATCAGCCCCAGCATTTT.

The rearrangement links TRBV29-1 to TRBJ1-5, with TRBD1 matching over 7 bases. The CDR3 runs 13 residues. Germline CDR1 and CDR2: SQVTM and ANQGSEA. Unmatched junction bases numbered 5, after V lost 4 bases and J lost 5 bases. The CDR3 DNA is TGCAGCGTTGGACAGGGCGGGGATCAGCCCCAGCATTTT. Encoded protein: CSVGQGGDQPQHF.

CDR3 coding DNA: TGTGCCAGCAGCCCCACGTCAGGGGTGAGAGAGACCCAGTACTTC. Encoded protein: CASSPTSGVRETQYF. J is TRBJ2-5 and V is TRBV5-8, with D perhaps TRBD1 (6 bases). The CDR3 is 15 amino acids. V lost 4 bases, J lost 4 bases, and 17 bases lay in between. Germline CDR1 and CDR2: SGHTS and YDEGEE.

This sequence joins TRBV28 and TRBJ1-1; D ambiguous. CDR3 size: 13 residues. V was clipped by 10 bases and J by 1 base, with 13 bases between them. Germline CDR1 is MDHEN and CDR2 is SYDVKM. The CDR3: CATVALANTEAFF. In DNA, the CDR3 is TGTGCCACCGTCGCATTGGCGAACACTGAAGCTTTCTTT.

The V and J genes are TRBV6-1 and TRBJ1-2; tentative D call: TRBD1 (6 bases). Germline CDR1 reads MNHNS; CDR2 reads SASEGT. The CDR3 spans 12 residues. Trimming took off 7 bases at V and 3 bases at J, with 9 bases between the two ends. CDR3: CASTRTDYGYTF. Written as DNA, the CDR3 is TGTGCCAGCACAAGGACAGACTATGGCTACACCTTC.

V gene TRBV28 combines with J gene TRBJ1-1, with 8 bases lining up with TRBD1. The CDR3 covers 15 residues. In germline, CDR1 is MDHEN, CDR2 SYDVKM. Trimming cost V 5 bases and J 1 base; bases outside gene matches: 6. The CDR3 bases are TGTGCCAGCAGTCAACAAACAGGGGGGAACACTGAAGCTTTCTTT. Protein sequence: CASSQQTGGNTEAFF.

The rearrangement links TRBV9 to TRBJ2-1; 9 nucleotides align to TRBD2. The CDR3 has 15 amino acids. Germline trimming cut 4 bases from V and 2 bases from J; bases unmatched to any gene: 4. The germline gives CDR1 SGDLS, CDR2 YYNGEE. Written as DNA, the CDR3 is TGTGCCAGCAGCATCGGGACTAGCACCTACAATGAGCAGTTCTTC. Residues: CASSIGTSTYNEQFF. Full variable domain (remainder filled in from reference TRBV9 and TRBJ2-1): DSGVTQTPKHLITATGQRVTLRCSPRSGDLSVYWYQQSLDQGLQFLIQYYNGEERAKGNILERFSAQQFPDLHSELNLSSLELGDSALYFCASSIGTSTYNEQFFGPGTRLTVL.

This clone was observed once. CDR3 nucleotide sequence: TGTGCCAGCAGTTCCGGGACAGGGGAATACGAGCAGTACTTC. Translation: CASSSGTGEYEQYF. This chain uses TRBV28 with TRBJ2-7, with TRBD1 identical over 10 bases. From germline, CDR1 is MDHEN and CDR2 SYDVKM. V trimming: 4 bases; J trimming: 4 bases; junction bases outside the gene matches: 4. The CDR3 length is 14 residues. The full variable domain, its missing parts supplied by reference TRBV28 and TRBJ2-7, is DVKVTQSSRYLVKRTGEKVFLECVQDMDHENMFWYRQDPGLGLRLIYFSYDVKMKEKGDIPEGYSVSREKKERFSLILESASTNQTSMYLCASSSGTGEYEQYFGPGTRLTVT.

The CDR3 sequence: CASSLGFDGANYGYTF. The CDR3 DNA is TGTGCCAGCAGCTTAGGATTTGACGGAGCTAACTATGGCTACACCTTC. The chain is built from TRBV13 and TRBJ1-2; D unclear. This CDR3 spans 16 amino acids. CDR1 and CDR2 (germline): PRHDT, FYEKMQ (reference sequence). Trimming removed 0 bases at V and 0 bases at J, with 11 bases between.

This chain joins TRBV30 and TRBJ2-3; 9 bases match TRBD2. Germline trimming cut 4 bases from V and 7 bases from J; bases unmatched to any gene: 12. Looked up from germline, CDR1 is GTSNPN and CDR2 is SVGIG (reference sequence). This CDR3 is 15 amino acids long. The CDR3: CAWTFTSGSPNTQYF. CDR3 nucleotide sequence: TGTGCCTGGACGTTCACTAGCGGGTCCCCCAATACGCAGTATTTT.

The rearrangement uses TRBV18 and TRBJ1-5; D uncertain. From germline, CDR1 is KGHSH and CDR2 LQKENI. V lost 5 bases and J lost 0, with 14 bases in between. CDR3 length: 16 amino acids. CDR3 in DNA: TGTGCCAGCTCAGGAAGCGACGGGTATAGCAATCAGCCCCAGCATTTT. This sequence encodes CASSGSDGYSNQPQHF.

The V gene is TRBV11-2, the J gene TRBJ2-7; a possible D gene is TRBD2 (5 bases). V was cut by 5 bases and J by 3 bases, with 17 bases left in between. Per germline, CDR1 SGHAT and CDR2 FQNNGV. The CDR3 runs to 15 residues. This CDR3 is CASSLALSGSYEQYF. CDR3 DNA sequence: TGTGCCAGCAGCCTAGCCCTTTCAGGCAGCTACGAGCAGTACTTC.